The clone carrying this T cell receptor (beta chain) was seen only a few times. The sample is drawn from a study of T cells in Graves' hyperthyroidism and ophthalmopathy. Template material for amplifying TCR beta CDR3 regions consisted of RNA transcripts. The HTBI set primed first-round TCR CDR3 RT-PCR. A single record per CDR3 protein comes from TCRdb applying MiXCR to the multiplex PCR reads. The sample has 400,000 to 600,000 distinct CDR3 sequences; around 20% are singletons. Patients aged 18 to 65 with hyperthyroidism were newly diagnosed, with duration under 2 months. Diagnosis relied on clinical symptoms, serum thyroxine and TRAb, thyroid ultrasound and orbital computed tomography. This clonotype originated in a man between 18 and 29 years old with Graves' hyperthyroidism. Sequencing was carried out using blood.

CDR3 nucleotides: TGCGCCAGCAGTGAGTCGGTTCAGCCCCAGCATTTT. Protein sequence: CASSESVQPQHF. This chain uses TRBV10-2 with TRBJ1-5; no firm D call. Trimming left V 0 bases short and J 6 bases short, with 3 bases between. From germline, CDR1 is WSHSY and CDR2 SAAADI. CDR3 length: 12 amino acids.